This TCR beta chain was identified during a study of T cells after yellow fever vaccination. Points from the study as a whole: The appearance of a small share of clonotypes in both CD4 and CD8 compartments was observed.

Conversion of TCR transcripts into cDNA relied on 5'RACE template switching, which added a universal primer site and UMIs. TCRdb reanalysed the 5' RACE reads using MiXCR and keeps one entry per CDR3 protein. The repertoire has roughly 340,000 distinct CDR3 sequences, roughly 4.3% of them found once; the top ten carry 20% to 30%. The CDR3 is 14 amino acids. V lost 5 bases and J lost 8; bases outside the gene matches: 6. Germline values: CDR1 LGHDT, CDR2 YNNKEL (reference sequence). This clonotype was recorded a few times. Its antigen is unidentified. Sample: PBMCs, taken 5 days after the yellow fever booster vaccination. The receptor comes from a man between 18 and 35 years old who received the YFV17D yellow fever vaccine. The chain couples TRBV3-1 to TRBJ1-4; 9 bases map to TRBD1. DNA for the CDR3: TGTGCCAGCAGCTACGGACAGGGGCAGGAAAAACTGTTTTTT. It encodes CASSYGQGQEKLFF. Looking up the rest from reference TRBV3-1 and TRBJ1-4 gives the full variable domain: DTAVSQTPKYLVTQMGNDKSIKCEQNLGHDTMYWYKQDSKKFLKIMFSYNNKELIINETVPNRFSPKSPDKAHLNLHINSLELGDSAVYFCASSYGQGQEKLFFGSGTQLSVL.